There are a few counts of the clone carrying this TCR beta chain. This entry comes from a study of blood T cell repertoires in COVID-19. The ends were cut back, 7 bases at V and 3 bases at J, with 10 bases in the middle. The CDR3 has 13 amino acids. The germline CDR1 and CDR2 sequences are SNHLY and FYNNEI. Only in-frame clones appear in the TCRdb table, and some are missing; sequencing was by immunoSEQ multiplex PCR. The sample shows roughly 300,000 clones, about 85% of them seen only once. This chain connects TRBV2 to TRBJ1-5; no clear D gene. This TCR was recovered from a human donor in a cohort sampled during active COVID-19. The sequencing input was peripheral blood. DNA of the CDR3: TGTGCCAGCAACCGGGTTTACAATCAGCCCCAGCATTTT. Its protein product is CASNRVYNQPQHF.